The entry below describes one T cell receptor (beta chain). This record comes from a study of blood T cell repertoires in COVID-19. Whole-study context: There were acute and convalescent COVID-19 samples, and they came from the United States, Italy and Spain. PBMCs, B-cell-depleted T cells, or T cells provided the cDNA or gDNA that made up the material.

Individuals drawn from 20 to 30 US areas were about 18 to 90 years old. Produced via immunoSEQ multiplex PCR; TCRdb's table is partial and in-frame only. The repertoire holds 200,000 to 250,000 clones, with approximately 86% as singletons. The CDR3 extends over 14 amino acids. The germline V and J ends were trimmed by 1 base and 5 bases, with 10 bases remaining between them. Germline CDR1 reads MDHEN; CDR2 reads SYDVKM. The gene calls are TRBV28 and TRBJ2-3, with a possible D match to TRBD1 (5 bases). The receptor was derived from a woman aged 40-49 years with acute COVID-19. Input material: PBMCs or T cells enriched from blood (not recorded which). CDR3 nucleotide sequence: TGTGCCAGCAGTTTATCGCCGACAGTAGATACGCAGTATTTT. This sequence encodes CASSLSPTVDTQYF.